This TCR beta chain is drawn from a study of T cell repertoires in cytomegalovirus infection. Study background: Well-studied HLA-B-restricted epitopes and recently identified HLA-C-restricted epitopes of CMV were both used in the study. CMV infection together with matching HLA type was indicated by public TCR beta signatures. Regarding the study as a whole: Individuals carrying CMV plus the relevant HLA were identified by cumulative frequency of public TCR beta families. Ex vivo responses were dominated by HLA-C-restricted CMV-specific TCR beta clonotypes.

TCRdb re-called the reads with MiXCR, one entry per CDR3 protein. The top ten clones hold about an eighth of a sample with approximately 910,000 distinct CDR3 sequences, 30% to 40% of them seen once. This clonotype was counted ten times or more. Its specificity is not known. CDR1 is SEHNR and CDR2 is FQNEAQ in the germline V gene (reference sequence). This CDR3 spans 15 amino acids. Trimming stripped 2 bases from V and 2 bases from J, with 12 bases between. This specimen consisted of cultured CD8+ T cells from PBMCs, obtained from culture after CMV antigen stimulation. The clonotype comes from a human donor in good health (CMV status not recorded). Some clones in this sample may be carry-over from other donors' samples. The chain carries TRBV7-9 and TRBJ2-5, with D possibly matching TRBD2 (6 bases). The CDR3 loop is CASSLIPGEQETQYF. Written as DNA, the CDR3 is TGTGCCAGCAGCTTAATCCCGGGGGAACAAGAGACCCAGTACTTC.